This T cell receptor (beta chain) was sequenced in a study of shared clonotypes between healthy human individuals. Study results and caveats: Sequencing depth was expected to affect clonotype sharing among donors. Non-shared clonotypes were found to have lower generation probabilities than the clonotypes that were shared by all four of the sorted-subset donors.

The deep-level immunoSEQ assay was used. Method: immunoSEQ multiplex PCR; TCRdb's copy keeps in-frame clones and lacks some. This table holds roughly 2.6 million clones, more than 80% found once. As concerns this clone: What it binds is unknown.

Trimming took 4 bases from V and 6 from J; bases not matched to a gene: 7. Germline V gives CDR1 SGHRS, CDR2 YFSETQ. CDR3 length: 15 residues. Sample: naive CD4+ T cells sorted from blood. Subset denoted: CD45RA+ positively selected. The V call is TRBV5-1, the J call TRBJ1-6, with 7 bases lining up with TRBD1. This clonotype was obtained from a man aged 18 to 29 in good health. The CDR3, as DNA: TGCGCCAGCAGCCCAGGGGGGGCCCCTAATTCACCCCTCCACTTT. It translates to CASSPGGAPNSPLHF. Using reference TRBV5-1 and TRBJ1-6 for the parts outside the CDR3, the full variable domain is KAGVTQTPRYLIKTRGQQVTLSCSPISGHRSVSWYQQTPGQGLQFLFEYFSETQRNKGNFPGRFSGRQFSNSRSEMNVSTLELGDSALYLCASSPGGAPNSPLHFGNGTRLTVT.